Presented here are 4 T cell receptor beta chains from one specimen sequenced in a study of blood T cell repertoires in COVID-19. Some clones are missing from TCRdb's copy, which holds only in-frame ones; the method was immunoSEQ multiplex PCR. The sample has 250,000 to 350,000 clones, just under 90% seen once. Sequencing input: PBMCs or T cells enriched from blood (not recorded which). Receptors originate from a woman between 50 and 59 years old who had been exposed to COVID-19.

This clone was counted at least ten times. V and J are TRBV4-1 and TRBJ2-7; 8 bases align to TRBD2. After removal of 1 base from V and 5 bases from J, the junction contained 10 bases not matched to a gene. The CDR3 covers 16 residues. CDR1 is MGHRA and CDR2 is YSYEKL in the germline V gene. The CDR3 reads CASSQGGTSATDEQYF. CDR3 DNA sequence: TGCGCCAGCAGCCAAGGGGGGACTAGTGCCACGGACGAGCAGTACTTC.

The V call is TRBV4-1, the J call TRBJ1-1, with D possibly matching TRBD1 (6 bases). There are 14 residues in the CDR3. Germline V gene data show CDR1 as MGHRA and CDR2 as YSYEKL. Trimming removed 3 bases at V and 1 base at J, with 9 bases between. This chain's CDR3 is CASSQGHSNTEAFF. CDR3 DNA sequence: TGCGCCAGCAGCCAGGGACATTCGAACACTGAAGCTTTCTTT.

The genes are TRBV5-1 and TRBJ2-5; D is possibly TRBD2 (8 bases). The germline V gene has CDR1 SGHRS and CDR2 YFSETQ. CDR3 length: 16 amino acids. Between the trimmed V and J ends, which lost 4 bases and 2 bases, there was a span of 18 bases. CDR3 bases: TGCGCCAGCAGCCCCGGGGGGGACAGCTTACAAGAGACCCAGTACTTC. The encoded protein is CASSPGGDSLQETQYF.

The chain uses TRBV4-1 and TRBJ1-2; TRBD1 might be the D (5 bases). The CDR3 is 15 amino acids. Looked up from germline, CDR1 is MGHRA and CDR2 is YSYEKL. Trimming stripped 0 bases from V and 7 bases from J, with 15 bases between. The CDR3 DNA follows: TGCGCCAGCAGCCAAGATGAGCGGGGGGATTCTGGCTACACCTTC. Translating it yields CASSQDERGDSGYTF.